A selection of T cell receptor beta chains follows, all from one sample in a study of Graves' ophthalmopathy and Graves' hyperthyroidism. TCRdb redid the calling of the multiplex PCR reads with MiXCR, one entry per CDR3 protein. Of 200,000 to 250,000 distinct CDR3 sequences listed, 20% to 25% were seen once; the top ten hold roughly 39%. Material for sequencing was peripheral blood. These TCRs come from a woman aged 45-65 years with Graves' ophthalmopathy. Both conserved end residues are part of each CDR3. The D gene is left open where the match is weak. Clone size appears in some rows only: once, few, many, or a class for an expanded clone.

D	J	V	size	DNA	CDR3
TRBD1	TRBJ2-4	TRBV12-3/TRBV12-4	NA	TGTGCCAGCAGTTTGGGTGTCGGGGACAGGGATTCGTTC	CASSLGVGDRDSF
NA	TRBJ2-7	TRBV30	many	TGTGCCTGGACAGGGGTCCACGAGCAGTACTTC	CAWTGVHEQYF
TRBD1	TRBJ2-7	TRBV5-1	many	TGCGCCAGCAGCTTCGGACAGGTAGGCTACGAGCAGTACTTC	CASSFGQVGYEQYF
TRBD2	TRBJ2-7	TRBV29-1	many	TGCAGCGTTCAATTTAGCGGGAGCAGGTACGAGCAGTACTTC	CSVQFSGSRYEQYF
NA	TRBJ1-1	TRBV11-1	many	TGTGCCAGCAGCTCGCGGGGGGGGATAACTCCGAACACTGAAGCTTTCTTT	CASSSRGGITPNTEAFF
NA	TRBJ2-4	TRBV6-1	many	TGTGCCAGCAGTGATGGGCCGAGAACCATTCAGTACTTC	CASSDGPRTIQYF
TRBD2	TRBJ2-7	TRBV6-2/TRBV6-3	many	TGTGCCAGTCTCAGGACTAGCTACGAGCAGTACTTC	CASLRTSYEQYF
TRBD1	TRBJ2-7	TRBV12-3/TRBV12-4	NA	TGTGCCAGCAGCCTGACAGGGTTCTACGAGCAGTACTTC	CASSLTGFYEQYF
TRBD2	TRBJ2-2	TRBV6-1	many	TGTGCCAGCAGGACTAGCGGGAGGACCGGGGAGCTGTTTTTT	CASRTSGRTGELFF
NA	TRBJ2-4	TRBV5-1	many	TGCGCCAGCAGCTCCGGGGACATTCAGTACTTC	CASSSGDIQYF
NA	TRBJ2-7	TRBV6-5	few	TGTGCCAGCAGTTACTCATCGACAGCCTACGAGCAGTACTTC	CASSYSSTAYEQYF
NA	TRBJ2-7	TRBV5-1	many	TGCGCCAGCAGCTTGGGCCGTGGGGGGAGCTCCTACGAGCAGTACTTC	CASSLGRGGSSYEQYF
NA	TRBJ2-2	TRBV24-1	NA	TGTGCCACCTCGGAGGGGAGCTGGGAGCTGTTTTTT	CATSEGSWELFF
NA	TRBJ1-3	TRBV7-8	NA	TGTGCCAGCAGCTTACGAGGGGGAAACACCATATATTTT	CASSLRGGNTIYF
NA	TRBJ2-7	TRBV28	NA	TGTGCCAGCAGCCCCCCCACGGAAAGACTAGGACGCTACGAGCAGTACTTC	CASSPPTERLGRYEQYF
NA	TRBJ1-1	TRBV30	many	TGTGCCTGGAAGAGCGGGGGACTGGAAGCTTTCTTT	CAWKSGGLEAFF
TRBD1	TRBJ1-2	TRBV28	many	TGTGCCAGCAGTTCTACAGGGGGCAGGAACTATGGCTACACCTTC	CASSSTGGRNYGYTF
TRBD1	TRBJ1-5	TRBV20-1	many	TGCAGTGCCACGGACAGGGTTCAGCCCCAGCATTTT	CSATDRVQPQHF
TRBD2	TRBJ2-7	TRBV10-3	NA	TGTGCCCTTGAACGGCGGGAGGCGGGCTCCTACGAGCAGTACTTC	CALERREAGSYEQYF
TRBD2	TRBJ2-5	TRBV6-1	NA	TGTGCCAGCAGTGCCGGGACTAGGAGGGAGACCCAGTACTTC	CASSAGTRRETQYF
NA	TRBJ2-7	TRBV2	NA	TGTGCCAGCAGTTGGACAACCTACGAGCAGTACTTC	CASSWTTYEQYF
NA	TRBJ2-4	TRBV20-1	many	TGCAGTGCACCCCCGGCAGGAGCCAAAAACATTCAGTACTTC	CSAPPAGAKNIQYF
TRBD1	TRBJ1-5	TRBV20-1	few	TGCAGTGCTAAGAACTCTCAGGGGGCGGTCAATCAGCCCCAGCATTTT	CSAKNSQGAVNQPQHF
TRBD1	TRBJ2-5	TRBV12-3/TRBV12-4	many	TGTGCCAGCAGTTTCGGGACAGGGTCGGAGACCCAGTACTTC	CASSFGTGSETQYF
NA	TRBJ2-2	TRBV12-3/TRBV12-4	many	TGTGCCAGCGGAAGGGGGGACGCGAACACCGGGGAGCTGTTTTTT	CASGRGDANTGELFF
TRBD1	TRBJ1-2	TRBV12-3/TRBV12-4	NA	TGTGCCAGCAGCGGGACAGGGGTCTATAGTGGCTACACCTTC	CASSGTGVYSGYTF
TRBD1	TRBJ1-1	TRBV30	NA	TGTGCCTGGACCCTGGGACAGGGGAACACTGAAGCTTTCTTT	CAWTLGQGNTEAFF
TRBD2	TRBJ2-7	TRBV9	many	TGTGCCAGCAATAGTTTGGGGGGGTCCTACGAGCAGTACTTC	CASNSLGGSYEQYF
NA	TRBJ1-3	TRBV20-1	many	TGCAGTGCTAGAGATGGGCGGGAAAGTGGAAACACCATATATTTT	CSARDGRESGNTIYF
TRBD2	TRBJ2-7	TRBV2	many	TGTGCCAGCAGACGAATAGCGGGTGGTTCCCACGAGCAGTACTTC	CASRRIAGGSHEQYF
TRBD1	TRBJ2-7	TRBV7-2	many	TGTGCCAGCAGCTTAGGGCCCGGGACAGGGGGAAACGAGCAGTACTTC	CASSLGPGTGGNEQYF
TRBD2	TRBJ2-5	TRBV12-3/TRBV12-4	many	TGTGCCAGCGGAGGCGGGGGGTGGGAGGGCCAGTACTTC	CASGGGGWEGQYF
NA	TRBJ2-5	TRBV6-1	many	TGTGCCAGCAGTAGACTAGCTGGGGGGGCTGGGGAGACCCAGTACTTC	CASSRLAGGAGETQYF
TRBD2	TRBJ2-7	TRBV30	many	TGTGCCTGGGGAACTCGGACTAGCGACCTTTACGAGCAGTACTTC	CAWGTRTSDLYEQYF
TRBD1	TRBJ1-2	TRBV7-3	many	TGTGCCAGCAGATCGGACAGGACTGATGGCTACACCTTC	CASRSDRTDGYTF